This entry describes one T cell receptor (beta chain). The antigen this receptor binds is unknown. Base qualities are not at hand, and no much larger clone is one base apart. The record originates from a study of blood T cell repertoires in COVID-19 (dated by TCRdb to the early 2020s). About the study as a whole: Samples from collaborators originated in the United States, Italy and Spain and spanned both the acute and convalescent phases of COVID-19. Sample metadata almost always included a de-identified subject ID, COVID-19 status, age in years and sex. The material from the prospective study consisted of cDNA or gDNA derived from T cells, B-cell-depleted T cells, or PBMCs. Deeply sampled blood TCRbeta repertoires from subjects exposed to, actively infected with, or recovered from COVID-19 were included in the dataset. Where HLA class I and class II types were available, the types were taken from metadata supplied by the sample provider, not from assay-based typing. The repertoires were released in a freely available public database meant as a resource for research on the immune response to SARS-CoV-2. The samples were drawn from the first 160 participants of the ongoing ImmuneRACE study and from more than 1,000 subjects provided by 6 global collaborators.

The full study reports these points: The quantity of clinical and demographic metadata differed by source and by participant and was supplied without curation.

Reading from cysteine to phenylalanine, the CDR3 counts 18 amino acids. Just the 54-base CDR3 DNA is kept, in frame starting at base 1. V loses 2 bases at its end and J loses 2 bases; junction bases beyond the gene matches: 12. CDR1 is given as SNHLY and CDR2 as FYNNEI, both from the germline V gene. Participants in the prospective study were enrolled through a virtual design, were aged roughly 18 to 100 years, and lived in under 25 United States geographic areas. In the prospective study, participants were assigned to cohorts based on the clinical history participants reported in a screening survey and a study questionnaire. Mobile phlebotomists in the prospective study collected whole blood, serum and a nasopharyngeal or oropharyngeal swab from every participant. Additional blood draws and questionnaires over an approximately two-month period could optionally be provided by prospective study participants. Blood samples from the prospective study were shipped frozen or at room temperature prior to DNA extraction.

TCRbeta CDR3 regions were amplified from genomic DNA using the immunoSEQ Assay, a bias-controlled multiplex PCR. In the source study's methods: The number of nucleated cells in each sample was estimated by amplification of reference gene primers within the assay. To quantify the absolute abundance of each unique TCRbeta CDR3 rearrangement, sequence reads were collapsed and filtered. Productive Simpson clonality was computed per sample as the square root of Simpson's diversity index over productive rearrangements. TCRdb stores this immuneACCESS table with in-frame sequences only. Part of the clones is absent; in the studies checked, under half of the shortfall reflects unresolved V genes, and no reason is known for the rest. V and J calls and clone size are those listed in that table; D and trimming were worked out from the DNA. The sample table shows fewer than 500,000 clones, and about 85% are seen once. Almost 2% of the sample is taken by the ten largest.

The V and J genes are TRBV2 and TRBJ2-7; 10 central nucleotides agree with TRBD2. The TCR originated in a woman aged 18-30 years with acute COVID-19. The specimen was PBMCs or T cells enriched from blood (not recorded which). The DNA is as follows: TGTGCCAGCAGTGAAAGGGACAGGTATAGCGGGAGGCCCTACGAGCAGTACTTC. Its protein is CASSERDRYSGRPYEQYF.